The 14 T cell receptor beta chains below all came from one sample that was sequenced in a study of T-cell memory formation after mild COVID-19. TCRdb re-analysed the 5' RACE reads in MiXCR, keeping a single row per CDR3 protein. The repertoire holds hundreds of thousands of distinct CDR3 sequences, with around 15% as singletons. The specimen sequenced was PBMCs or a T cell subset sorted from them (not recorded which). These receptors were obtained from a man aged 18-30 years who had mild COVID-19 (a few samples of this study predate the infection). Cell type and time point are not known.

This chain links TRBV10-3 with TRBJ2-3; D is perhaps TRBD2 (6 bases). Trimming cost V 0 bases and J 9 bases, with 10 bases left between them. Germline V gene data show CDR1 as ENHRY and CDR2 as SYGVKD. The CDR3 runs to 13 residues. CDR3: CAISESPAGTQYF. The CDR3 DNA is TGTGCCATCAGTGAGTCGCCGGCGGGAACGCAGTATTTT.

The rearrangement joins TRBV27 to TRBJ1-3; D is undetermined. This CDR3 has 14 amino acids. V lost 4 bases, J lost 4 bases, and 11 bases lay in between. CDR1 is MNHEY, CDR2 SMNVEV, per germline (reference sequence). The CDR3 DNA sequence: TGTGCCAGCAGTTCTGGGCTGGTGGGAAACACCATATATTTT. Amino acid sequence: CASSSGLVGNTIYF.

This clonotype occurred a few times. At one boundary the junction diverges from the germline segment, which might be a read error. V and J are TRBV6-2 or TRBV6-3 and TRBJ1-1; no reliable D call. CDR1 is MNHEY and CDR2 is SVGEGT in the germline V gene. The CDR3 is made up of 12 amino acids. The CDR3 bases are TGTGCCAGCAGTGATTTGAACACTGAAGCCTTCTTT. It codes for CASSDLNTEAFF.

The chain carries TRBV11-2 and TRBJ2-7, with 8 nucleotides matching TRBD1. The CDR3 totals 14 residues. Germline trimming cut 2 bases from V and 2 bases from J; bases unmatched to any gene: 2. From germline, CDR1 is SGHAT and CDR2 FQNNGV. CDR3 DNA sequence: TGTGCCAGCAGCTTATTCAGGGGGCCCTACGAGCAGTACTTC. This translates into CASSLFRGPYEQYF.

The gene calls are TRBV7-9 and TRBJ2-7, with D hard to call. The CDR3 spans 13 residues. Germline assignment: CDR1 SEHNR and CDR2 FQNEAQ (reference sequence). V dropped 5 bases and J dropped 3 bases, with 11 bases sitting between them. CDR3: CASSPIGLYEQYV. CDR3 coding DNA: TGTGCCAGCAGCCCCATAGGTCTCTACGAGCAGTACGTC.

This clonotype was detected only a few times. The genes are TRBV6-5 and TRBJ1-2; the D gene is possibly TRBD1 (6 bases). V was cut by 8 bases and J by 8 bases, with 15 bases left in between. Germline V gene lookup returns CDR1 MNHEY and CDR2 SVGAGI. This CDR3 has 12 residues. DNA for the CDR3: TGTGCCAGCTCGCACCCAGGGGACGGCTACACCTTC. Residues: CASSHPGDGYTF.

This clonotype was picked up a small number of times. CDR3 sequence: CSARPRDRSYEQYF. The DNA for the CDR3 is TGCAGTGCTAGACCCCGGGACAGATCGTACGAGCAGTACTTC. The chain joins TRBV20-1 to TRBJ2-7; 7 bases agree with TRBD1. Losses at the gene ends were 2 bases for V and 4 bases for J; bases not matched to a gene: 8. The CDR3 is made up of 14 amino acids. Germline assignment: CDR1 DFQATT and CDR2 SNEGSKA (reference sequence).

The chain has TRBV29-1 and TRBJ1-1, with D unclear. Germline values: CDR1 SQVTM, CDR2 ANQGSEA. Trimming took off 4 bases at V and 3 bases at J, with 9 bases between the two ends. CDR3 size: 12 residues. The CDR3 is CSVAHSDTEAFF. The DNA for the CDR3 is TGCAGCGTTGCGCACTCGGACACTGAAGCTTTCTTT. Full variable domain (missing parts from reference TRBV29-1 and TRBJ1-1): SAVISQKPSRDICQRGTSLTIQCQVDSQVTMMFWYRQQPGQSLTLIATANQGSEATYESGFVIDKFPISRPNLTFSTLTVSNMSPEDSSIYLCSVAHSDTEAFFGQGTRLTVV.

The chain joins TRBV12-3 or TRBV12-4 to TRBJ1-2; TRBD1 aligns across 7 bases. V trimming: 5 bases; J trimming: 4 bases; junction bases outside the gene matches: 7. CDR3 length: 14 residues. The CDR3 sequence: CASSRNRGPYGYTF. The CDR3 DNA is TGTGCCAGCAGTAGAAACAGGGGTCCCTATGGCTACACCTTC.

The chain combines TRBV6-2 or TRBV6-3 with TRBJ2-2; D possibly matches TRBD1 or TRBD2 (6 bases each). The CDR3 is 15 amino acids. Germline CDR1 MNHEY, CDR2 SVGEGT. Trimming shortened V by 6 bases and J by 0 bases, and 11 bases separated the two germline ends. The CDR3 DNA reads TGTGCCAGCAGACAGGGACTTTCGAACACCGGGGAGCTGTTTTTT. This sequence encodes CASRQGLSNTGELFF.

This clonotype was seen repeatedly, ten times or more. The chain links TRBV7-9 to TRBJ1-6, with unresolved D. CDR3 length equals 13 residues. V lost 3 bases and J 13 bases, leaving 13 bases between the germline ends. CDR1 is SEHNR, CDR2 FQNEAQ, per germline (reference sequence). The CDR3 here is CASSFGPPGPLHF. The DNA of the CDR3 is TGTGCCAGCAGCTTCGGTCCCCCAGGCCCCCTCCACTTT.

V and J are TRBV6-2 or TRBV6-3 and TRBJ1-1; D call uncertain. The CDR3 length is 12 residues. Trimming removed 8 bases from V and 7 bases from J, with 14 bases in between. CDR1 and CDR2 from the germline V gene are MNHEY and SVGEGT. CDR3 sequence: CASREGKSEAFF. For the CDR3, the DNA is TGTGCCAGCCGGGAAGGGAAAAGTGAAGCTTTCTTT.

The V and J genes are TRBV2 and TRBJ2-1; 8 bases are shared with TRBD2. The germline CDR1 and CDR2 sequences are SNHLY and FYNNEI. The CDR3 runs 16 residues. The V segment lost 6 bases and the J segment 2 bases; nucleotides outside the gene matches: 9. CDR3 region: CASRARGGLTYNEQFF. The CDR3, as DNA: TGTGCCAGCAGAGCCCGCGGGGGGCTGACCTACAATGAGCAGTTCTTC.

Here the CDR3 DNA reads TGTGCCATCAGGGACAGGGAGGACTACGAGCAGTACGTC. This translates into CAIRDREDYEQYV. The gene calls are TRBV10-3 and TRBJ2-7, with 8 bases matching TRBD1. From germline, CDR1 is ENHRY and CDR2 SYGVKD. The CDR3 spans 13 residues. Trimming at V came to 6 bases and at J to 3 bases, leaving 4 bases not matched to a gene.